These 15 T cell receptor beta chains originate from one sample sequenced in a study of shared clonotypes between healthy human individuals. The repertoire was sequenced with immunoSEQ multiplex PCR; TCRdb's copy has only in-frame clones and lacks some. The table records some 2 million clones, approximately 94% of them present only once. Positively selected for CCR7, the CD45RO-negative cells used as naive CD8 cells excluded terminally differentiated effector memory CD45RA+ cells. Material for sequencing was naive CD8+ T cells sorted from blood. These receptors originate from a man aged 18 to 29 in good health.

A single count supports this clone. CDR3: CASSLVQGAWQGYTF. The CDR3 nucleotides are TGCGCCAGCAGCTTGGTGCAGGGGGCCTGGCAGGGCTACACCTTC. The chain recombines TRBV5-1 with TRBJ1-2; TRBD1 matches 8 bases. The CDR3 covers 15 residues. Trimming cost V 0 bases and J 8 bases; bases outside gene matches: 9. Looked up from germline, CDR1 is SGHRS and CDR2 is YFSETQ.

The CDR3 nucleotides are TGTGCCAGCAGCGCTACTAGCGGACCATACAATGAGCAGTTCTTC. Its translation is CASSATSGPYNEQFF. The chain joins TRBV27 to TRBJ2-1; 8 bases align to TRBD2. This CDR3 comprises 15 residues. The germline V gene encodes CDR1 MNHEY and CDR2 SMNVEV (reference sequence). V was clipped by 6 bases and J by 4 bases; unmatched bases: 8.

This sequence joins TRBV2 and TRBJ2-3, with 11 nucleotides matching TRBD1. CDR3 size: 17 residues. Germline V gene data show CDR1 as SNHLY and CDR2 as FYNNEI. V dropped 3 bases and J dropped 5; count of bases not matched to a gene: 10. The CDR3 loop reads CASSDRTGTGGLDTQYF. CDR3 in DNA: TGTGCCAGCAGTGATCGGACCGGGACAGGGGGGTTAGATACGCAGTATTTT. The full variable domain, rest sourced from reference TRBV2 and TRBJ2-3, is EPEVTQTPSHQVTQMGQEVILRCVPISNHLYFYWYRQILGQKVEFLVSFYNNEISEKSEIFDDQFSVERPDGSNFTLKIRSTKLEDSAMYFCASSDRTGTGGLDTQYFGPGTRLTVL.

On this clone: This sample includes further DNA sequences coding for the same CDR3. J is TRBJ2-7 and V is TRBV5-4; D call uncertain. The length of the CDR3 is 13 residues. From germline, CDR1 is SGHNT and CDR2 YYREEE (reference sequence). V gave up 0 bases and J gave up 2 bases, with 6 bases separating them. CDR3 bases: TGTGCCAGCAGCTTGGGGAGAACCTACGAGCAGTACTTC. Translated, it gives CASSLGRTYEQYF. The full variable domain, rest sourced from reference TRBV5-4 and TRBJ2-7, is ETGVTQSPTHLIKTRGQQVTLRCSSQSGHNTVSWYQQALGQGPQFIFQYYREEENGRGNFPPRFSGLQFPNYSSELNVNALELDDSALYLCASSLGRTYEQYFGPGTRLTVT.

This rearrangement joins TRBV6-5 to TRBJ2-3; D remains unclear. Germline CDR1 and CDR2: MNHEY and SVGAGI. The CDR3 extends over 13 amino acids. Trimming removed 0 bases at V and 6 bases at J, with 7 bases between. CDR3 bases: TGTGCCAGCAGTTACTCGCCTTCTGATACGCAGTATTTT. Translating gives CASSYSPSDTQYF.

A few counts support this clone. This sequence joins TRBV5-8 and TRBJ1-5; no definite D call. Germline CDR1 SGHTS, CDR2 YDEGEE. CDR3 length: 10 amino acids. V was pared by 3 bases and J by 8 bases, with 3 bases between. The chain's CDR3 is CASSSEPQHF. CDR3 DNA: TGTGCCAGCAGCTCCGAGCCCCAGCATTTT.

This sequence joins TRBV6-5 and TRBJ2-7, with 7 bases aligning to TRBD2. Per the germline V gene, CDR1 is MNHEY and CDR2 is SVGAGI. V was clipped by 4 bases and J by 3 bases; unmatched bases: 6. This CDR3 comprises 14 residues. The CDR3: CASSWSGNLYEQYF. The CDR3 nucleotides read TGTGCCAGCAGTTGGAGCGGGAACCTCTACGAGCAGTACTTC.

V gene TRBV7-8 combines with J gene TRBJ2-1; 10 bases are a match to TRBD2. The ends lost 5 bases at V and 2 bases at J; junction bases unmatched: 3. CDR1 is SGHVS, CDR2 FQNEAQ, per germline. CDR3 length: 15 amino acids. The CDR3: CASSASGGTYNEQFF. The CDR3 coding sequence is TGTGCCAGCAGCGCTAGCGGGGGTACCTACAATGAGCAGTTCTTC.

The chain joins TRBV5-1 to TRBJ2-3; weak D call: TRBD2 (6 bases). CDR3 length equals 14 residues. Germline V gene lookup returns CDR1 SGHRS and CDR2 YFSETQ. Trimming pared 7 bases from V and 1 base from J, leaving 13 bases between. CDR3 in DNA: TGCGCCAGCTTTCCCGGGACTCGCACAGATACGCAGTATTTT. The encoded protein is CASFPGTRTDTQYF.

V is TRBV27 and J is TRBJ1-2, with TRBD1 matching over 7 bases. In germline, CDR1 is MNHEY, CDR2 SMNVEV (reference sequence). Trimming at V came to 5 bases and at J to 3 bases, leaving 9 bases not matched to a gene. There are 15 residues in the CDR3. In nucleotides, the CDR3 is TGTGCCAGCAGTCTGGTGGGTACAGGGGACTATGGCTACACCTTC. Its translation is CASSLVGTGDYGYTF.

The rearrangement links TRBV7-8 to TRBJ2-1; the D is unclear. The CDR3 is 16 residues long. Germline CDR1 SGHVS, CDR2 FQNEAQ. Trimming stripped 4 bases from V and 4 bases from J, with 17 bases between. The CDR3 here is CASSYPLDNPYNEQFF. CDR3 DNA sequence: TGTGCCAGCAGCTACCCACTGGATAACCCATACAATGAGCAGTTCTTC. The entire variable domain, with the rest obtained from reference TRBV7-8 and TRBJ2-1, is as follows: GAGVSQSPRYKVAKRGQDVALRCDPISGHVSLFWYQQALGQGPEFLTYFQNEAQLDKSGLPSDRFFAERPEGSVSTLKIQRTQQEDSAVYLCASSYPLDNPYNEQFFGPGTRLTVL.

This clone is a singleton in its sample. The chain uses TRBV6-1 and TRBJ1-4, with D hard to call. This CDR3 comprises 12 residues. Germline values: CDR1 MNHNS, CDR2 SASEGT. V gave up 2 bases and J gave up 7 bases, with 5 bases separating them. The CDR3 coding sequence is TGTGCCAGCAGTGAATACGGTGAAAAACTGTTTTTT. Encoded protein: CASSEYGEKLFF.

The chain carries TRBV29-1 and TRBJ2-7, with 9 bases aligning to TRBD1. The V and J ends lost 7 bases and 7 bases, in that order; junction bases with no gene match: 14. CDR1 is SQVTM, CDR2 ANQGSEA, per germline. This CDR3 region has 14 residues. The CDR3 sequence: CSARIKDRGYEQYF. The CDR3, as DNA: TGCAGCGCCAGGATTAAGGACAGGGGCTATGAGCAGTACTTC.

As concerns this clone: This sample includes further DNA sequences coding for the same CDR3. V and J are TRBV14 and TRBJ2-7; 10 positions match TRBD2. CDR1 is SGHDN and CDR2 is FVKESK in the germline V gene. V shed 1 base and J 2 bases; nucleotides not matched to a gene: 2. The CDR3 is 15 residues long. The CDR3 protein is CASSQGLAGAYEQYF. The CDR3 DNA follows: TGTGCCAGCAGCCAAGGGCTAGCGGGGGCCTACGAGCAGTACTTC.

This chain links TRBV28 with TRBJ2-2; no reliable D call. The CDR3 length is 12 residues. V was trimmed by 4 bases and J by 3 bases, leaving 3 bases between them. Looked up from germline, CDR1 is MDHEN and CDR2 is SYDVKM. The CDR3 loop is CASSSDTGELFF. Here the CDR3 DNA reads TGTGCCAGCAGTTCGGACACCGGGGAGCTGTTTTTT.